These T cell receptor beta chains were read from a single sample in a study of shared clonotypes between healthy human individuals. TCRdb's table, derived via immunoSEQ multiplex PCR, lists solely in-frame clones and lacks some. The sample holds just under 350,000 clones, around 67% seen once. The specimen sequenced was memory CD4+ T cells sorted from blood. The receptors stem from a man between 25 and 39 years old in good health. CDR3s include the opening cysteine and the closing phenylalanine or tryptophan. Fields, in order: CDR3 protein, J gene, V gene.

CDR3: CASSPPTGGRRTDTQYF; J: TRBJ2-3; V: TRBV18
CDR3: CASSYGRARVETQYF; J: TRBJ2-5; V: TRBV6-6
CDR3: CASSSARGPTGELFF; J: TRBJ2-2; V: TRBV11-2
CDR3: CASSSRLETQYF; J: TRBJ2-5; V: TRBV7-8
CDR3: CAGSSTGVAGETQYF; J: TRBJ2-5; V: TRBV5-1
CDR3: CASSALRSGGEQFF; J: TRBJ2-1; V: TRBV7-9
CDR3: CASSATGTSGRVPGTDTQYF; J: TRBJ2-3; V: TRBV6-4
CDR3: CASSLAEGGPTYEQYF; J: TRBJ2-7; V: TRBV5-1
CDR3: CASSLGGSNKEQYF; J: TRBJ2-7; V: TRBV11-3
CDR3: CASSQDILAGPYEQYF; J: TRBJ2-7; V: TRBV4-1
CDR3: CASSIPGGTNTEAFF; J: TRBJ1-1; V: TRBV19
CDR3: CASSYGGVYEQYF; J: TRBJ2-7; V: TRBV6-5
CDR3: CASSLHPIPSHEQYF; J: TRBJ2-7; V: TRBV7-2
CDR3: CASSAGTGRGKNTEAFF; J: TRBJ1-1; V: TRBV6-1
CDR3: CASSLRQGFGGELFF; J: TRBJ2-2; V: TRBV27
CDR3: CASSQLDGISYEQYF; J: TRBJ2-7; V: TRBV14
CDR3: CASSSGTPRAGETQYF; J: TRBJ2-5; V: TRBV7-3
CDR3: CASNGGQRGEKLFF; J: TRBJ1-4; V: TRBV9
CDR3: CASSEQAGVGSEQYF; J: TRBJ2-7; V: TRBV10-1
CDR3: CASSSIDSQGAGQPQHF; J: TRBJ1-5; V: TRBV28
CDR3: CASSIPPAGRLEKLFF; J: TRBJ1-4; V: TRBV19
CDR3: CASRGTGERHGYTF; J: TRBJ1-2; V: TRBV6-6
CDR3: CASTLNRWGTVYEQYF; J: TRBJ2-7; V: TRBV28
CDR3: CASSPALRETQYF; J: TRBJ2-5; V: TRBV7-2
CDR3: CSARGVPGQGAGNTIYF; J: TRBJ1-3; V: TRBV29-1
CDR3: CASSLGPTTANYGYTF; J: TRBJ1-2; V: TRBV7-2
CDR3: CASSRELVGEQFF; J: TRBJ2-1; V: TRBV13
CDR3: CAISSGANTGELFF; J: TRBJ2-2; V: TRBV10-3
CDR3: CASTRIAEQETQYF; J: TRBJ2-5; V: TRBV6-6
CDR3: CASSVVPGLTDGYTF; J: TRBJ1-2; V: TRBV9
CDR3: CAWSQSYPGQGLGQYF; J: TRBJ2-7; V: TRBV30
CDR3: CASSVAVNYGYTF; J: TRBJ1-2; V: TRBV6-1
CDR3: CASKGIAASTDTQYF; J: TRBJ2-3; V: TRBV2
CDR3: CASSLEGLLLYF; J: TRBJ2-5; V: TRBV5-1
CDR3: CAISESTFPGQGARETQYF; J: TRBJ2-5; V: TRBV10-3
CDR3: CASDGQGVGETQYF; J: TRBJ2-5; V: TRBV6-1
CDR3: CASKKRGGTGSGNQPQHF; J: TRBJ1-5; V: TRBV19
CDR3: CSVGLAGGHQETQYF; J: TRBJ2-5; V: TRBV29-1
CDR3: CASIKWDRDYEQYF; J: TRBJ2-7; V: TRBV2
CDR3: CSVPTGGDSDTQYF; J: TRBJ2-3; V: TRBV29-1
CDR3: CAWSEDRDTEAFF; J: TRBJ1-1; V: TRBV30